This record looks at one T cell receptor (beta chain) sequence and its context. This clone's antigen is unknown. Base qualities are not recorded, but no much larger clone differs from it by a single base. The collaborating institutions used their own protocols to collect whole blood in K2EDTA tubes. For TCRbeta analysis, collaborator samples were shipped as frozen whole blood, as isolated PBMCs, or as DNA extracted from either sample type. This sample was included in a study of blood T cell repertoires in COVID-19 (dated by TCRdb to 2018 to 2021). Some background on the complete study: Samples covering the acute and convalescent phases of COVID-19 were provided by collaborators in the United States, Italy and Spain. The material from the prospective study consisted of cDNA or gDNA derived from T cells, B-cell-depleted T cells, or PBMCs. Deeply sampled blood TCRbeta repertoires from subjects exposed to, actively infected with, or recovered from COVID-19 were included in the dataset. The repertoires were released in a freely available public database intended as a resource for research on the immune response to SARS-CoV-2. Samples came from the ongoing ImmuneRACE study (first 160 participants) plus 1,254 subjects from 6 global collaborators. Sample metadata almost always included a de-identified subject ID, COVID-19 status, age in years and sex. Where available, HLA class I and class II types were taken from metadata supplied by the sample provider and were not determined by assay-based typing.

The study at large found these results: The amount of clinical and demographic metadata varied by source and participant and was provided uncurated.

Sequences SGHNT (CDR1) and YYREEE (CDR2) are obtained from the germline V gene (reference sequence). Including cysteine and phenylalanine, the CDR3 has 14 amino acids. Only the CDR3 part of the read is kept: 42 bases, read in frame from the first base. V is cut back by 4 bases and J by 2 bases, with 4 bases in the junction unmatched. TCRbeta CDR3 regions were amplified from genomic DNA using the immunoSEQ Assay, a bias-controlled multiplex PCR. Concerning the study's data processing: Within the assay, amplification of reference gene primers was used to estimate how many nucleated cells each sample contained. To quantify the absolute abundance of each unique TCRbeta CDR3 rearrangement, sequence reads were collapsed and filtered. For each sample, productive Simpson clonality was calculated by taking the square root of Simpson's diversity index across productive rearrangements. TCRdb's version of the immuneACCESS table is confined to in-frame rearrangements and falls short of the full clone set. An unresolved V gene accounts for under half of the shortfall where checked; the remainder is of unknown origin. Clone size and V and J calls were adopted from that table, with D and trimming inferred from the DNA. The sample data list 150,000 to 200,000 clones, and roughly nine tenths of these were observed just once. Approximately 3.5% of the sample lies in the top ten.

The rearranged segments are TRBV5-4 and TRBJ2-5; TRBD2 matches 8 bases in the middle. The receptor comes from a man in his 70s with acute or convalescent COVID-19. The specimen was peripheral blood. In nucleotide form, the sequence is TGTGCCAGCAGCCCCTCGGGGGGGCAAGAGACCCAGTACTTC. This codes for CASSPSGGQETQYF. Extended through the reference TRBV5-4 and TRBJ2-5 proteins, this CDR3 yields the full variable domain: ETGVTQSPTHLIKTRGQQVTLRCSSQSGHNTVSWYQQALGQGPQFIFQYYREEENGRGNFPPRFSGLQFPNYSSELNVNALELDDSALYLCASSPSGGQETQYFGPGTRLLVL.